This T cell receptor beta chain was obtained from a study of cytomegalovirus exposure and HLA in healthy donors. Study conclusions and caveats: In a later analysis, TCR beta V- and J-gene trimming showed a link to a missense DCLRE1C variant. Later findings reportedly placed an Asian-associated ancestry cluster below the approximately 700-donor mean for N-insertions.

PCR primers comprised 60 Vbeta and 13 Jbeta primers. TCRdb's copy holds only in-frame clones and misses some; the assay was immunoSEQ multiplex PCR. The top ten clones hold over 4% of a sample with 150,000 to 200,000 clones, roughly 80% of them seen once. Worth noting for this clone: Its antigen is still unknown.

The source material was PBMCs. This sequence was found in a male donor in good health and CMV-seronegative.

The CDR3 nucleotides are TGTGCCAGCAGCTCCACCCCCCTGAGGCAAAACACTGAAGCTTTCTTT. This gives the protein CASSSTPLRQNTEAFF. The rearrangement links TRBV7-9 to TRBJ1-1, with D unresolved. Trimming removed 4 bases at V and 2 bases at J, with 17 bases between. The CDR3 sequence is 16 residues long. Germline values: CDR1 SEHNR, CDR2 FQNEAQ (reference sequence).